This TCR beta chain was profiled in a study of CDR3 diversity in severe acne (dated by TCRdb to about 2019). The V end gives up 3 bases and the J end 1 base, leaving 9 bases in the junction not matched to a gene. The germline V gene provides CDR1 SGHRS and CDR2 YFSETQ. Inclusive of the bounding cysteine and phenylalanine, the CDR3 is 16 residues long. The retained sequence is limited to the CDR3, 48 bases, with the frame set at the first base. Libraries were made using PCR. The sequencer listed for this sample is Illumina HiSeq 2000. Using fastp at Q25 and MiXCR, TCRdb reprocessed the public reads and kept productive beta chains. Rows matching on CDR3 protein sequence are summarized as one entry with the most common DNA and genes. This sample is represented by 85,000 to 120,000 distinct CDR3 sequences; around 53% of them were singletons. The ten most abundant clones make up around 11% of the sample.

This clonotype is identified as medium-sized (0.01 to 0.1%). What this receptor recognizes is not known. No base qualities exist here, and no much larger clone lies one base off it. The clonotype comes from a male donor with acne. Material for sequencing was blood. The sequence links TRBV5-1 to TRBJ2-5, with TRBD2 identical over 7 junction bases. The CDR3 is CASSWGGEGPQETQYF. The DNA reads TGCGCCAGCAGCTGGGGGGGGGAGGGCCCCCAAGAGACCCAGTACTTC.